These T cell receptor beta chains were read from a single sample in a study of T cell responses to AZD1222 COVID-19 vaccine. Profiled with immunoSEQ multiplex PCR; TCRdb holds only in-frame clones, not every one. The table lists 75,000 to 100,000 clones, 90% of them singletons. This material consisted of peripheral blood, taken on day 0 of AZD1222 vaccination. The receptors originated from an adult in good health. Each CDR3 is given with its conserved first and last residue. Fields, in order: V gene, D gene, J gene, clone size, CDR3 protein, CDR3 DNA. The D gene is left open where the match is weak. Rows may omit the clone size; those that give it use once, few, many or a size class.

TRBV19	.	TRBJ1-5	once	CASSIVGISNQPQHF	TGTGCCAGTAGTATTGTCGGAATAAGCAATCAGCCCCAGCATTTT
TRBV3-1/TRBV3-2	.	TRBJ1-1	.	CASSQDQVANTEAFF	TGTGCCAGCAGCCAAGATCAGGTGGCGAACACTGAAGCTTTCTTT
TRBV5-1	TRBD1	TRBJ2-1	.	CASSSLGQGDLGEQFF	TGCGCCAGCAGCTCCTTGGGACAGGGGGATTTGGGTGAGCAGTTCTTC
TRBV12-3/TRBV12-4	.	TRBJ1-1	.	CASIRGGGTEAFF	TGTGCCAGCATTCGTGGTGGGGGCACTGAAGCTTTCTTT
TRBV2	.	TRBJ2-7	.	CASSEQESLYEQYF	TGTGCCAGCAGTGAGCAAGAGTCCCTATACGAGCAGTACTTC
TRBV15	TRBD1	TRBJ1-4	.	CATSRDVGTGNEKLFF	TGTGCCACCAGCAGAGATGTGGGGACAGGCAATGAAAAACTGTTTTTT
TRBV29-1	.	TRBJ2-6	.	CSVWTSEASGANVLTF	TGCAGCGTTTGGACGTCTGAAGCCTCTGGGGCCAACGTCCTGACTTTC
TRBV11-2	.	TRBJ2-2	.	CASSLAHGGELFF	TGTGCCAGCAGCTTAGCCCACGGCGGGGAGCTGTTTTTT
TRBV6-5	.	TRBJ2-5	.	CASTYLETQYF	TGTGCCAGCACCTACCTAGAGACCCAGTACTTC
TRBV3-1/TRBV3-2	.	TRBJ2-1	.	CACGGYSYNEQFF	TGTGCCTGTGGGGGTTACTCCTACAATGAGCAGTTCTTC
TRBV7-2	.	TRBJ2-5	.	CASSGAGARETQYF	TGTGCCAGCAGCGGAGCTGGGGCCAGGGAGACCCAGTACTTC
TRBV5-4	.	TRBJ2-7	.	CASSLMGNSYEQYF	TGTGCCAGCAGCTTGATGGGGAACTCCTACGAGCAGTACTTC
TRBV4-3	TRBD2	TRBJ2-7	.	CASSQTVAGATYEQYF	TGCGCCAGCAGCCAAACAGTAGCGGGGGCCACCTACGAGCAGTACTTC
TRBV7-8	.	TRBJ1-1	.	CASSLAQTNTEAFF	TGTGCCAGCAGCTTAGCGCAAACGAACACTGAAGCTTTCTTT
TRBV5-1	TRBD2	TRBJ2-7	.	CASRWREGNEQYF	TGCGCCAGCAGGTGGAGGGAGGGGAACGAGCAGTACTTC
TRBV7-3	.	TRBJ2-1	.	CASSLAGQGEQFF	TGTGCCAGCAGCTTAGCGGGACAAGGGGAGCAGTTCTTC
TRBV19	.	TRBJ1-2	.	CASSIMGQHYGYTF	TGTGCCAGTAGTATAATGGGTCAGCACTATGGCTACACCTTC
TRBV20-1	.	TRBJ2-1	.	CSASSPGNEQFF	TGCAGTGCTAGTTCCCCGGGCAATGAGCAGTTCTTC
TRBV21-1	.	TRBJ1-4	.	CASSKALSLLSEKLFF	TGTGCCAGCAGCAAAGCGCTTTCCCTCCTCAGTGAAAAACTGTTTTTT
TRBV6-5	.	TRBJ1-1	.	CASSYVVNTEAFF	TGTGCCAGCAGTTACGTGGTTAACACTGAAGCTTTCTTT
TRBV6-1	.	TRBJ2-5	.	CASSDRETQYF	TGTGCCAGCAGTGACAGGGAGACCCAGTACTTC
TRBV5-1	TRBD1	TRBJ2-7	.	CASSYGTASLEQYF	TGCGCCAGCAGCTACGGGACAGCCTCCTTGGAGCAGTACTTC
TRBV12-3/TRBV12-4	.	TRBJ1-3	.	CASSFTGGNTIYF	TGTGCCAGCAGTTTCACAGGGGGAAACACCATATATTTT
TRBV19	TRBD2	TRBJ2-1	.	CASSTGLAGGTGSYNEQFF	TGTGCCAGTAGTACCGGACTAGCGGGGGGTACAGGCTCCTACAATGAGCAGTTCTTC
TRBV10-3	.	TRBJ1-5	.	CAISESKSGYNQPQHF	TGTGCCATCAGTGAGTCGAAGTCGGGGTACAATCAGCCCCAGCATTTT
TRBV6-2/TRBV6-3	TRBD2	TRBJ2-1	.	CASSYSGTSGVYNEQFF	TGTGCCAGCAGTTACTCGGGGACTAGCGGGGTGTACAATGAGCAGTTCTTC
TRBV7-2	.	TRBJ1-2	.	CASSLNLSIRDGYTF	TGTGCCAGCAGCCTTAATTTGTCTATCCGAGATGGCTACACCTTC
TRBV7-6	.	TRBJ1-3	once	CASSLYAGAEGNTIYF	TGTGCCAGCAGCTTATATGCAGGGGCTGAAGGAAACACCATATATTTT
TRBV11-2	.	TRBJ2-4	.	CASSSEGMAKNIQYF	TGTGCCAGCAGCTCTGAGGGGATGGCCAAAAACATTCAGTACTTC
TRBV24-1	TRBD1	TRBJ2-1	.	CATSDSGQGLGDEQFF	TGTGCCACCAGTGATTCTGGACAGGGTCTGGGGGATGAGCAGTTCTTC
TRBV23-1	.	TRBJ2-7	.	CASSQRESVHSYEQYF	TGCGCCAGCAGTCAACGGGAGAGCGTCCACTCCTACGAGCAGTACTTC
TRBV6-5	TRBD1	TRBJ1-1	.	CASRLTGSTEAFF	TGTGCCAGCAGACTGACAGGGTCGACTGAAGCTTTCTTT
TRBV9	.	TRBJ1-6	.	CASSEGFGSPLHF	TGTGCCAGCAGCGAGGGATTTGGTTCACCCCTCCACTTT
TRBV5-5	.	TRBJ2-7	.	CASSFDRGRHNYEQYF	TGTGCCAGCAGCTTTGACCGGGGCCGACATAACTACGAGCAGTACTTC
TRBV6-2/TRBV6-3	.	TRBJ1-5	.	CASSFWGAKRVQPQHF	TGTGCCAGCAGCTTCTGGGGGGCGAAGAGGGTTCAGCCCCAGCATTTT
TRBV6-5	TRBD1	TRBJ1-2	.	CASRDRGPNGYTF	TGTGCCAGCAGGGACAGGGGGCCAAACGGCTACACCTTC
TRBV4-3	.	TRBJ1-1	.	CASSQQGLGGAFF	TGCGCCAGCAGCCAACAGGGTCTGGGTGGTGCTTTCTTT
TRBV7-6	TRBD1	TRBJ1-1	.	CASSPQGGTEAFF	TGTGCCAGCAGTCCACAGGGGGGAACTGAAGCTTTCTTT
TRBV4-3	TRBD1	TRBJ2-2	.	CASSQNRGGNTGELFF	TGCGCCAGCAGCCAAAACAGGGGTGGCAACACCGGGGAGCTGTTTTTT
TRBV9	.	TRBJ1-3	.	CASSVLSQPGNTIYF	TGTGCCAGCAGCGTATTGAGCCAGCCTGGAAACACCATATATTTT
TRBV11-1	.	TRBJ1-2	.	CASSIDRQGAYGYTF	TGTGCCAGCAGTATTGACAGGCAAGGGGCCTATGGCTACACCTTC